This TCR beta chain appears in the sequencing data of a study of breast tumors, draining lymph nodes, adjacent tissues. Study-level points and caveats: Most tumor T cells seemingly derive from lymph node, then expand in tumor. Tumor and nontumor repertoires were significantly more similar in luminal-like than in basal-like breast cancer. Tumor TCR diversity was below lymph nodes but above nontumor tissue. Tumor T cell lymph node origin was a supported hypothesis, not proven.

Regarding this clonotype: Its antigen is unidentified.

TCRdb re-called the multiplex PCR reads through MiXCR, storing one row per CDR3 protein. The sample carries some 85,000 distinct CDR3 sequences, 25% to 35% recorded once. Germline V gives CDR1 DFQATT, CDR2 SNEGSKA (reference sequence). The J segment lost 6 bases and the V segment lost 3 bases, leaving 0 bases of the junction unmatched. This CDR3 has 11 amino acids. Axillary draining lymph nodes of breast cancer patients supplied the node samples. The sample taken for sequencing was axillary lymph node tissue. The V and J genes are TRBV20-1 and TRBJ2-3, with 7 bases identical to TRBD2. This receptor was identified in a female donor with breast cancer. Some clones in this sample may be carry-over from other donors' samples. Here the CDR3 reads CSASGRDTQYF. The CDR3 DNA reads as TGCAGTGCTAGCGGGAGGGATACGCAGTATTTT.